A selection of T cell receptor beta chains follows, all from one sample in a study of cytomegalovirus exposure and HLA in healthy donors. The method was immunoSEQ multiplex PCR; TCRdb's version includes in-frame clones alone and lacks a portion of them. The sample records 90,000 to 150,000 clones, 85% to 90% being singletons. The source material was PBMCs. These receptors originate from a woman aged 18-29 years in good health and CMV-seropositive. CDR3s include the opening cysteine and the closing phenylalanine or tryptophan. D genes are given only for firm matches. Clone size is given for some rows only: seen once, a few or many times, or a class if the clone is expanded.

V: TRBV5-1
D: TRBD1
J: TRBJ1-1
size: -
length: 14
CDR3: CASSSTGGHTEAFF
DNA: TGCGCCAGCAGCTCAACAGGGGGCCACACTGAAGCTTTCTTT

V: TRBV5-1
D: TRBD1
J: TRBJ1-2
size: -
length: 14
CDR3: CASNKDQGVGGYTF
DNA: TGCGCCAGCAACAAGGACCAGGGGGTTGGTGGCTACACCTTC

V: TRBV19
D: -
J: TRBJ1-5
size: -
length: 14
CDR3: CASSISGSNQPQHF
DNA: TGTGCCAGTAGTATCTCGGGTAGCAATCAGCCCCAGCATTTT

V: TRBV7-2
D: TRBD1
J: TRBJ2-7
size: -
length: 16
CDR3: CASSLERDSFIYEQYF
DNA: TGTGCCAGCAGCTTGGAAAGGGACAGTTTTATCTACGAGCAGTACTTC

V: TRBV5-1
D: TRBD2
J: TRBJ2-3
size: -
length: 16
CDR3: CASSTTAREGPDTQYF
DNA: TGCGCCAGCAGCACCACGGCGCGGGAGGGCCCAGATACGCAGTATTTT

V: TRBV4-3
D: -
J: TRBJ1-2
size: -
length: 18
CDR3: CASSQDILGGEEYYGYTF
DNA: TGCGCCAGCAGCCAAGATATCTTGGGGGGTGAGGAATACTATGGCTACACCTTC

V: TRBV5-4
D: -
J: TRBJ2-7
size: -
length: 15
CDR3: CASSRLGIGPAEQYF
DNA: TGTGCCAGCAGCAGACTAGGAATAGGCCCGGCCGAGCAGTACTTC

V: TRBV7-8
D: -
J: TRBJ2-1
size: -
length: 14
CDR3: CASSLGGIYNEQFF
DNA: TGTGCCAGCAGCTTAGGAGGGATTTACAATGAGCAGTTCTTC

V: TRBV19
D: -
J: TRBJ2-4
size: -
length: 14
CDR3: CASSIAGTKNIQYF
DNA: TGTGCCAGTAGTATTGCGGGTACCAAAAACATTCAGTACTTC

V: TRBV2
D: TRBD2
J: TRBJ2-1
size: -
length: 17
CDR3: CASSGQTSGTSYNEQFF
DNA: TGTGCCAGCAGTGGGCAGACTAGCGGGACGTCCTACAATGAGCAGTTCTTC

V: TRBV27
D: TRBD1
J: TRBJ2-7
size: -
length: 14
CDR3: CASSSDRGLYEQYF
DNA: TGTGCCAGCAGCTCCGACAGGGGGCTGTACGAGCAGTACTTC

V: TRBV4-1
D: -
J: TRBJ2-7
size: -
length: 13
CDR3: CASSQDNYYEQYF
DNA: TGCGCCAGCAGCCAAGATAACTACTACGAGCAGTACTTC

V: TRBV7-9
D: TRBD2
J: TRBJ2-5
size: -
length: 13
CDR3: CASSSGLEETQYF
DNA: TGTGCCAGCAGCTCGGGACTAGAAGAGACCCAGTACTTC

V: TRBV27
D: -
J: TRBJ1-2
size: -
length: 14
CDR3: CASSRKTAQNGYTF
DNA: TGTGCCAGCAGCCGAAAGACAGCTCAAAATGGCTACACCTTC

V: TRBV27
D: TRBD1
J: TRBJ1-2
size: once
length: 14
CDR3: CASSPTGAGNGYTF
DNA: TGTGCCAGCAGCCCTACAGGGGCGGGTAATGGCTACACCTTC

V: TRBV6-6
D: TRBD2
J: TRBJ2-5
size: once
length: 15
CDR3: CASSPSGGRQETQYF
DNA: TGTGCCAGCAGTCCCAGCGGGGGACGGCAAGAGACCCAGTACTTC

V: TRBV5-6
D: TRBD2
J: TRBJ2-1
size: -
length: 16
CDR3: CASSLRLAGVYNEQFF
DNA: TGTGCCAGCAGCTTACGACTAGCGGGGGTATACAATGAGCAGTTCTTC

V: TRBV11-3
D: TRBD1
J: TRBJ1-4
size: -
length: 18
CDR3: CASNDPGTVLGCGEKLFF
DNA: TGTGCCAGCAACGACCCCGGGACAGTACTCGGGTGTGGTGAAAAACTGTTTTTT

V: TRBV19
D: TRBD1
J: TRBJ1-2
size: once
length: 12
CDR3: CASSILRDRVLF
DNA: TGTGCCAGTAGTATTCTCCGGGACAGGGTCCTCTTC

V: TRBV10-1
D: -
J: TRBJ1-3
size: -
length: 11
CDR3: CASSAGHTIYF
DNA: TGCGCCAGCAGCGCGGGCCACACCATATATTTT

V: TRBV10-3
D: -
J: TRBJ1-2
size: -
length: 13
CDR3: CASNSPGRGGYTF
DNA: TGTGCCAGCAACAGTCCCGGGAGGGGCGGCTACACCTTC

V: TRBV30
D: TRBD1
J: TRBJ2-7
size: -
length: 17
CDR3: CAWRIRMTGGFFHEQYF
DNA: TGTGCCTGGAGGATACGAATGACAGGGGGCTTCTTCCACGAGCAGTACTTC

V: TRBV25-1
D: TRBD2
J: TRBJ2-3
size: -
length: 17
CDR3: CASSETPSGPSTDTQYF
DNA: TGTGCCAGCAGTGAGACGCCTAGCGGACCCAGCACAGATACGCAGTATTTT

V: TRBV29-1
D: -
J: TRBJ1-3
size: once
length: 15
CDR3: CSVLGQSFSGNTIYF
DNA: TGCAGCGTCCTAGGACAGTCATTCTCTGGAAACACCATATATTTT

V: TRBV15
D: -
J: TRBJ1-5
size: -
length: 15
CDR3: CATSREDERYQPQHF
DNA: TGTGCCACCAGCAGAGAGGACGAGCGGTATCAGCCCCAGCATTTT

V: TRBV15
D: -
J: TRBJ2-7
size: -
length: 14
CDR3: CATSSRTTSREQYF
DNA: TGTGCCACCAGCAGTCGTACTACTAGTCGCGAGCAGTACTTC

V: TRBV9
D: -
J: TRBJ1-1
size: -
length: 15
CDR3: CASSVEGDSNTEAFF
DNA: TGTGCCAGCAGCGTAGAAGGAGATAGTAACACTGAAGCTTTCTTT

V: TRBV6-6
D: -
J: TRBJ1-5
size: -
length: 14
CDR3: CASRPDRSNQPQHF
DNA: TGTGCCAGCAGACCGGACAGAAGTAATCAGCCCCAGCATTTT